The clone carrying this T cell receptor beta chain was detected ten times or more. CDR3 size: 15 residues. Losses at the gene ends were 5 bases for V and 6 bases for J; bases not matched to a gene: 9. CDR1 and CDR2 from the germline V gene are SGHAT and FQNNGV. The library had UMIs added by 3' ligation of an oligonucleotide to TCR cDNA. Four PCR rounds used nested alpha and beta constant region primers plus the SP2 primer. TCRdb used MiXCR to reprocess the 5' RACE reads, holding one entry per CDR3 protein. Of about 48,000 distinct CDR3 sequences in the sample, over 3.5% were seen once. This entry is derived from a study of naive and memory T cell subsets.

The receptor comes from a female donor in good health. This sequence joins TRBV11-2 and TRBJ1-4; 7 nucleotides match TRBD1. The CDR3 nucleotides read TGTGCCAGCAGCCGCTCGGGACAGCTTTATGAAAAACTGTTTTTT. This encodes CASSRSGQLYEKLFF.